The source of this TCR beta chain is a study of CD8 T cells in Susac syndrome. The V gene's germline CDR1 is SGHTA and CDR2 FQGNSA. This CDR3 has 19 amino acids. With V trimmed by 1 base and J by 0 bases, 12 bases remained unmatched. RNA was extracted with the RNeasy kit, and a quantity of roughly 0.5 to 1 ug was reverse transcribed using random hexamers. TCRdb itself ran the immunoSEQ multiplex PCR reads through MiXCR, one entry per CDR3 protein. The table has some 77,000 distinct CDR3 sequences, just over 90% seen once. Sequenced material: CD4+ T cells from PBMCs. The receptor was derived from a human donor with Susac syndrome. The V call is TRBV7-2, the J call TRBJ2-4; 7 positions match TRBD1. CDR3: CASSLGWDSLPIAKNIQYF. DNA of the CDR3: TGTGCCAGCAGCTTAGGATGGGACAGCCTCCCCATAGCCAAAAACATTCAGTACTTC.